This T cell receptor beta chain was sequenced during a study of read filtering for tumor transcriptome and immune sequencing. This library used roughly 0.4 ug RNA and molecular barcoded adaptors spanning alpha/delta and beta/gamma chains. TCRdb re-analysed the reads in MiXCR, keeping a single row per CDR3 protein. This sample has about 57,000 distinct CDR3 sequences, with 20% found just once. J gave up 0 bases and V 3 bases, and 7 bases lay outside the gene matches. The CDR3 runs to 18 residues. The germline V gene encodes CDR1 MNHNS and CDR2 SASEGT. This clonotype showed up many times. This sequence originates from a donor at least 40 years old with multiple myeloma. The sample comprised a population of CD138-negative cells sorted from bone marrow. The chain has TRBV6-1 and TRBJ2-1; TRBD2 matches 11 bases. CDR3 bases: TGTGCCAGCAGTGAGACTAGCGGGGACCAGAGCTCCTACAATGAGCAGTTCTTC. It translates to CASSETSGDQSSYNEQFF.